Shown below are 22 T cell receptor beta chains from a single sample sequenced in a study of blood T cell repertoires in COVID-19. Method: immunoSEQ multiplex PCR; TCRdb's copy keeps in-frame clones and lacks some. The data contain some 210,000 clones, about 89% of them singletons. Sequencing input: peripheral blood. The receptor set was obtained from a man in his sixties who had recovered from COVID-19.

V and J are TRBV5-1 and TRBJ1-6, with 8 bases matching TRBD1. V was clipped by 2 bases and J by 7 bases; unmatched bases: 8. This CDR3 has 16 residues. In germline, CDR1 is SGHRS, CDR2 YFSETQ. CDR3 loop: CASSFSGGTGNSPLHF. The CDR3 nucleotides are TGCGCCAGCAGCTTCTCGGGCGGGACAGGAAATTCACCCCTCCACTTT.

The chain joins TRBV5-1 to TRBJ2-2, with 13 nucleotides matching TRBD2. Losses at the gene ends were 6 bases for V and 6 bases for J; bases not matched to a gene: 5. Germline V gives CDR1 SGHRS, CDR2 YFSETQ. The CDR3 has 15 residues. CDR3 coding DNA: TGCGCCAGCACGGGACTAGCGGGGAGCCCCGGGGAGCTGTTTTTT. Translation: CASTGLAGSPGELFF.

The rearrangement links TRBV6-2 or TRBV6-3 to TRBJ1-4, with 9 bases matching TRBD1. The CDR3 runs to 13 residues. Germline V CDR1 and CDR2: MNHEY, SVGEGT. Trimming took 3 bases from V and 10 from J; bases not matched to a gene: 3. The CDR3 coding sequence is TGTGCCAGCAGTTATCGGACAGGGGCAAAACTGTTTTTT. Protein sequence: CASSYRTGAKLFF.

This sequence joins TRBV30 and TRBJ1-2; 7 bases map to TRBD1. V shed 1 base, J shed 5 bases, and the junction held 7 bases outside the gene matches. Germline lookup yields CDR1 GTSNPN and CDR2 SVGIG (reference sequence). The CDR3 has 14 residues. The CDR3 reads CAWSAPRDRYGYTF. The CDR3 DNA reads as TGTGCCTGGAGTGCACCTCGGGACAGATATGGCTACACCTTC.

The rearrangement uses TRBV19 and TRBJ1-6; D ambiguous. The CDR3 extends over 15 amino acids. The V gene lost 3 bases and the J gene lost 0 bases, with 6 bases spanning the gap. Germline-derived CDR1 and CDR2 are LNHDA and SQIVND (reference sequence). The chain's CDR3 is CASSMEGSYNSPLHF. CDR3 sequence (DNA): TGTGCCAGTAGTATGGAGGGCTCCTATAATTCACCCCTCCACTTT.

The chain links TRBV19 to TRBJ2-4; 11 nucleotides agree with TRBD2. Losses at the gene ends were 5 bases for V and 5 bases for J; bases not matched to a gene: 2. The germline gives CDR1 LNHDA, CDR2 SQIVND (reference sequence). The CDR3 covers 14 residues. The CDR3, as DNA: TGTGCCAGTAGTGTACTAGCGGGAGAAAACATTCAGTACTTC. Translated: CASSVLAGENIQYF.

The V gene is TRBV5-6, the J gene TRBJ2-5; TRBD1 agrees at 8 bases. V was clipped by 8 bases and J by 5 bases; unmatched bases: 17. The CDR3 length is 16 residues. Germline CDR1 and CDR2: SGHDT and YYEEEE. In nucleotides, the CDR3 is TGTGCCAGTACTGCCGAGGCGACAGGGGAAGAGGAGACCCAGTACTTC. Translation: CASTAEATGEEETQYF.

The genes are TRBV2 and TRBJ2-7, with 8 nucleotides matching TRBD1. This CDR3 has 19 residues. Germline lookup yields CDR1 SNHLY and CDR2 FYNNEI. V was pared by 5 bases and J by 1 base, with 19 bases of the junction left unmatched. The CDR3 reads CASSKLAGGSIQWSYEQYF. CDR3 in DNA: TGTGCCAGCAGTAAGTTGGCAGGGGGCAGCATCCAGTGGTCCTACGAGCAGTACTTC.

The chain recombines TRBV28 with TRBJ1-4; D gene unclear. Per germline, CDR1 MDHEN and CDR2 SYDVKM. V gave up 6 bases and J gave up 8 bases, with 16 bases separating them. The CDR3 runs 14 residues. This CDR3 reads CASRSTGEGEKLFF. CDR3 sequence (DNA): TGTGCCAGCAGGTCGACCGGGGAGGGAGAAAAACTGTTTTTT.

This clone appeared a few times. CDR3 nucleotides: TGTGCCAGCAGTCCCGGACAGGGGCTTCGGCAGCCCCAGCATTTT. It specifies CASSPGQGLRQPQHF. The V gene is TRBV2, the J gene TRBJ1-5, with 9 bases matching TRBD1. Germline values: CDR1 SNHLY, CDR2 FYNNEI. J was trimmed by 7 bases and V by 5 bases; bases with no gene match: 9. CDR3 size: 15 residues.

The CDR3 loop is CASSFEGTYTDTQYF. The CDR3 bases are TGCGCCAGCAGCTTTGAGGGAACTTACACAGATACGCAGTATTTT. This chain uses TRBV5-1 with TRBJ2-3; D is perhaps TRBD2 (5 bases). V gave up 2 bases and J gave up 2 bases, with 12 bases separating them. In germline, CDR1 is SGHRS, CDR2 YFSETQ. The CDR3 runs to 15 residues.

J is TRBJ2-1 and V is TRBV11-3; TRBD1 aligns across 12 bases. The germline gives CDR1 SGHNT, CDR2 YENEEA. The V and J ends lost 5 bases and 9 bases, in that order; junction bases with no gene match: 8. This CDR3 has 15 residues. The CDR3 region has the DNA TGTGCCAGCAGCCGGCGGGGACAGGGGGCCTTTGAGCAGTTCTTC. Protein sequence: CASSRRGQGAFEQFF.

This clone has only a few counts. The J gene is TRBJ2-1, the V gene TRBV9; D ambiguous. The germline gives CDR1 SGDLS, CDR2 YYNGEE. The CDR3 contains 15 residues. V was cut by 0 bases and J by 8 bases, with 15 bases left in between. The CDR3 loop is CASSVGPRPGDEQFF. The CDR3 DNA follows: TGTGCCAGCAGCGTAGGTCCGCGGCCTGGCGATGAGCAGTTCTTC. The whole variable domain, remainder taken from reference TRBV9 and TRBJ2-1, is DSGVTQTPKHLITATGQRVTLRCSPRSGDLSVYWYQQSLDQGLQFLIQYYNGEERAKGNILERFSAQQFPDLHSELNLSSLELGDSALYFCASSVGPRPGDEQFFGPGTRLTVL.

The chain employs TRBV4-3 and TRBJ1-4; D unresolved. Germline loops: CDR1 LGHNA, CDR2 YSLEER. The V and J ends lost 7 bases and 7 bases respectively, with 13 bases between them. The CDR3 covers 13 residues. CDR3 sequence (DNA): TGCGCCAGCACGACCCAAGAGGGTGAAAAACTGTTTTTT. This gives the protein CASTTQEGEKLFF.

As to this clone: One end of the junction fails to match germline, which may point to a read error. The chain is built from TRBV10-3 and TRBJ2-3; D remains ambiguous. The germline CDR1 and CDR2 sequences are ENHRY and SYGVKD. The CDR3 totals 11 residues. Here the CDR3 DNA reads TGTGCCATCAGTGAGGAGATTAGCCTCCATTTT. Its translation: CAISEEISLHF.

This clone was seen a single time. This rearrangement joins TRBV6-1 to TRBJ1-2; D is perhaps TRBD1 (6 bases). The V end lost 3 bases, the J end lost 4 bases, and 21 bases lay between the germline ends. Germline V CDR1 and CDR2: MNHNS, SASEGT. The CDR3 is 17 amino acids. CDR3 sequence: CASSESQLGGRGYGYTF. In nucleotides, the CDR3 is TGTGCCAGCAGTGAGAGTCAGTTGGGGGGGCGCGGCTATGGCTACACCTTC.

As DNA, the CDR3 is TGTGCCAGCAGCCAGCGGCGGGACTCACGCGGGACAGATACGCAGTATTTT. Translated, it gives CASSQRRDSRGTDTQYF. This rearrangement joins TRBV14 to TRBJ2-3; D might be TRBD2 (6 bases). This CDR3 comprises 17 residues. Germline V lookup: CDR1 SGHDN, CDR2 FVKESK. Trimming stripped 3 bases from V and 3 bases from J, with 19 bases between.

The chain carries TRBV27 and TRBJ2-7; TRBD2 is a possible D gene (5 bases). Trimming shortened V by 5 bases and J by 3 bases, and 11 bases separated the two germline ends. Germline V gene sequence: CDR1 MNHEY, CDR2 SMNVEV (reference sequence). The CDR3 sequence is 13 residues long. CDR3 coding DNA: TGTGCCAGCAGTCCGGGAAGCCGCTACGAGCAGTACTTC. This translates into CASSPGSRYEQYF.

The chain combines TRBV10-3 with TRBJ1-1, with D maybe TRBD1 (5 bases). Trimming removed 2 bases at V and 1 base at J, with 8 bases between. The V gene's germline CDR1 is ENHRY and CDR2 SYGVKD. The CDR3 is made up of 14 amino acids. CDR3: CAISEVRENTEAFF. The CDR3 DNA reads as TGTGCCATCAGTGAGGTCAGGGAGAACACTGAAGCTTTCTTT.

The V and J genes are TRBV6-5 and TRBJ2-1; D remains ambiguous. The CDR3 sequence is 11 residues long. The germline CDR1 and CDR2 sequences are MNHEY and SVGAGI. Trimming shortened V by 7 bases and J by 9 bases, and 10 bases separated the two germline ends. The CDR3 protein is CASNHPGEQFF. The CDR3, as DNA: TGTGCCAGCAACCACCCGGGTGAGCAGTTCTTC.

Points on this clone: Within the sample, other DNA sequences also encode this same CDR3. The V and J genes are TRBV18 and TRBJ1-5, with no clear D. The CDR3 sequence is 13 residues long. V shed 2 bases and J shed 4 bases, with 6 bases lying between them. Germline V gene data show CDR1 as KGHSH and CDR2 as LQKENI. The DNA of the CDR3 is TGTGCCAGCTCACCAGCGGGTAATCAGCCCCAGCATTTT. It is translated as CASSPAGNQPQHF. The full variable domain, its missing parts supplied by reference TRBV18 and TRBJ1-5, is NAGVMQNPRHLVRRRGQEARLRCSPMKGHSHVYWYRQLPEEGLKFMVYLQKENIIDESGMPKERFSAEFPKEGPSILRIQQVVRGDSAAYFCASSPAGNQPQHFGDGTRLSIL.

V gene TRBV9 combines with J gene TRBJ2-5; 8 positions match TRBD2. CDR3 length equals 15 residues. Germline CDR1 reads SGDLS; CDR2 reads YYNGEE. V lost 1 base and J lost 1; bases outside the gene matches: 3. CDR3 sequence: CASSVRGTSQETQYF. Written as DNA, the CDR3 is TGTGCCAGCAGCGTAAGGGGGACTAGCCAAGAGACCCAGTACTTC.